This TCR beta chain derives from a study of read filtering for tumor transcriptome and immune sequencing. The library was built from approximately 400 ng RNA with molecular barcoded adaptors for alpha/delta and beta/gamma chains. TCRdb reanalysed the reads using MiXCR and keeps one entry per CDR3 protein. Altogether some 120,000 distinct CDR3 sequences are present, 10% to 15% being singletons, with the ten largest covering approximately 9.9%. The V gene lost 4 bases and the J gene lost 6 bases, with 9 bases spanning the gap. The CDR3 is 13 amino acids. CDR1 and CDR2 (germline): LGHDT, YNNKEL (reference sequence). At the time of active disease, bone marrow was collected from every patient.

The chain couples TRBV3-1 to TRBJ2-2; D gene ambiguous. Sample: a population of CD138-negative cells sorted from bone marrow. The receptor was derived from a donor at least 40 years old with multiple myeloma. In DNA form, the CDR3 reads TGTGCCAGCAGCCTAGCCGGAGCCGGGGAGCTGTTTTTT. It codes for CASSLAGAGELFF. Drawing the rest from reference TRBV3-1 and TRBJ2-2, the complete variable domain is DTAVSQTPKYLVTQMGNDKSIKCEQNLGHDTMYWYKQDSKKFLKIMFSYNNKELIINETVPNRFSPKSPDKAHLNLHINSLELGDSAVYFCASSLAGAGELFFGEGSRLTVL.